This T cell receptor (beta chain) is drawn from a study of blood T cell repertoires in COVID-19 (dated by TCRdb to 2019 to 2021). Study-wide context: The collaborator samples originated in the United States, Italy and Spain and spanned the acute and convalescent phases of COVID-19. The prospective study material was composed of cDNA or gDNA derived from T cells, B-cell-depleted T cells, or PBMCs. The dataset comprised deeply sampled blood TCRbeta repertoires from subjects exposed to, actively infected with, or recovered from COVID-19. The repertoires were released in a freely available public database intended as a resource for research on the immune response to SARS-CoV-2. The samples were drawn from the first 160 participants of the ongoing ImmuneRACE study and from 1,254 subjects provided by 6 global collaborators. The sample metadata nearly always contained a de-identified subject ID, COVID-19 status, age in years and sex. Where available, HLA class I and class II types were obtained from metadata supplied by the sample provider rather than from assay-based typing. Paper-wide results and their limitations: The quantity of clinical and demographic metadata differed by source and by participant and was supplied without curation.

TCRbeta CDR3 regions were amplified from genomic DNA by means of the immunoSEQ Assay, a bias-controlled multiplex PCR. Processing in the source paper ran as follows. Nucleated cell counts per sample were estimated from amplification of reference gene primers within the assay. Sequence reads were collapsed and filtered to measure the absolute abundance of every unique TCRbeta CDR3 rearrangement. For each sample, productive Simpson clonality was calculated as the square root of Simpson's diversity index across productive rearrangements. TCRdb's version of the immuneACCESS table is confined to in-frame rearrangements and falls short of the full clone set. An unresolved V gene accounts for under half of the shortfall where checked; the remainder is of unknown origin. V, J and clone size are those of that table, while D and trimming were read from the DNA. Across this sample there are 250,000 or so clones, with about 83% seen only once. The ten largest clones represent around 12% of the sample.

The collaborating institutions used their own protocols to collect whole blood in K2EDTA tubes. Collaborator samples were shipped for TCRbeta analysis as frozen whole blood, isolated PBMCs, or DNA extracted from either sample type. Regarding this clone: Its antigen target is currently unknown. No quality values exist for individual bases; no much larger clone is one base distant.

As encoded in the germline V gene, CDR1 is SGHDT while CDR2 is YYEEEE. Measured from the cysteine to the phenylalanine, the CDR3 is 15 residues long. The sequence is cut down to CDR3 DNA, 45 bases in frame from base 1. Relative to germline, V is 1 base shorter and J is 5 bases shorter, with 15 bases between their ends. The clonotype was recovered from an elderly man with acute or convalescent COVID-19. Recombination connected TRBV5-6 to TRBJ2-5, and possibly TRBD1, on 5 matching bases. The sequencing sample was made of peripheral blood. CDR3 sequence: CASSLRQGQAETQYF. The nucleotide sequence reads as follows: TGTGCCAGCAGCTTGCGCCAGGGCCAAGCGGAGACCCAGTACTTC.